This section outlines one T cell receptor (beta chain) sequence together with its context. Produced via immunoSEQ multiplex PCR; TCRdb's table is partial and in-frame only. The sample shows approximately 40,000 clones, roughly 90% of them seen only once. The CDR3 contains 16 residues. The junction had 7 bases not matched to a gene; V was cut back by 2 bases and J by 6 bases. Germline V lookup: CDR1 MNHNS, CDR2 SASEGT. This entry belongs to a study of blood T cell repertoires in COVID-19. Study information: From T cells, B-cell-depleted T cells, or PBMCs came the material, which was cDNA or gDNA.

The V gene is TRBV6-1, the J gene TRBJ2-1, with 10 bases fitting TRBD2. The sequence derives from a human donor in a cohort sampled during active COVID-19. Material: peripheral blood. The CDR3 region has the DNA TGTGCCAGCAGTGAAAGTCTCCTAGCGGGAGTCAATGAGCAGTTCTTC. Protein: CASSESLLAGVNEQFF.